The 26 T cell receptor beta chains presented below share a single source sample, sequenced in a study of T cell repertoires in cytomegalovirus infection (dated by TCRdb to between 2018 and 2021). The instrument given in TCRdb is Illumina HiSeq 1500. The public reads were quality trimmed at Q25 with fastp and then assembled into clones with MiXCR by TCRdb, keeping productive beta chains. When rows share a CDR3 protein, they turn into one entry using the most common DNA and genes. Present in this sample are 160,000 or so distinct CDR3 sequences, approximately 17% of which were seen just once. Roughly a sixth of the sample is taken by the ten largest. Sequenced material: CD8+ T cells from PBMCs. The receptors here all came from a human donor in good health (CMV status not recorded). Some clones in this sample may be carry-over from other donors' samples.

The chain couples TRBV28 to TRBJ2-2, with TRBD2 matching 8 bases. The germline CDR1 and CDR2 sequences are MDHEN and SYDVKM. The CDR3 extends over 17 amino acids. The V segment lost 5 bases and the J segment 6 bases; nucleotides outside the gene matches: 14. The CDR3 DNA reads TGTGCCAGCAGTGCCAAGATGAGCGGGAGAACTGCCGGGGAGCTGTTTTTT. Residues: CASSAKMSGRTAGELFF.

This clonotype showed up many times. The DNA for the CDR3 is TGTGCCAGCAGCTTGTCCAATGGGCCTGGAAACACCATATATTTT. This translates into CASSLSNGPGNTIYF. The V and J genes are TRBV7-8 and TRBJ1-3, with D unresolved. V dropped 3 bases and J dropped 2 bases, with 11 bases sitting between them. The CDR3 is made up of 15 amino acids. The germline CDR1 and CDR2 sequences are SGHVS and FQNEAQ. Filled out from reference TRBV7-8 and TRBJ1-3, the complete variable domain reads GAGVSQSPRYKVAKRGQDVALRCDPISGHVSLFWYQQALGQGPEFLTYFQNEAQLDKSGLPSDRFFAERPEGSVSTLKIQRTQQEDSAVYLCASSLSNGPGNTIYFGEGSWLTVV.

V is TRBV7-9 and J is TRBJ2-5, with D tentatively TRBD2 (6 bases). In germline, CDR1 is SEHNR, CDR2 FQNEAQ (reference sequence). The CDR3 totals 12 residues. With 5 bases removed from V and 10 bases from J, the gap between germline ends came to 14 bases. This CDR3 is CASSPAGRVQYF. CDR3 DNA: TGTGCCAGCAGCCCCGCGGGGCGTGTCCAGTACTTC.

The CDR3 DNA is TGTGCCAGCAGCTTACGGCCCTCTTTACTTAGCGGGGGGAACGAGCAGTACTTC. This sequence encodes CASSLRPSLLSGGNEQYF. The rearrangement joins TRBV7-2 to TRBJ2-7, with 10 nucleotides matching TRBD2. Germline CDR1 reads SGHTA; CDR2 reads FQGNSA. The trim removed 2 bases at V and 5 bases at J, leaving 15 bases unmatched. The CDR3 length is 18 residues. Looking up the rest from reference TRBV7-2 and TRBJ2-7 gives the full variable domain: GAGVSQSPSNKVTEKGKDVELRCDPISGHTALYWYRQSLGQGLEFLIYFQGNSAPDKSGLPSDRFSAERTGGSVSTLTIQRTQQEDSAVYLCASSLRPSLLSGGNEQYFGPGTRLTVT.

This clonotype was found a few times. V and J are TRBV29-1 and TRBJ1-5; D is unresolved. This CDR3 is 14 amino acids long. V lost 4 bases and J 2 bases, leaving 12 bases between the germline ends. The germline CDR1 and CDR2 sequences are SQVTM and ANQGSEA. CDR3 loop: CSVVAGSGNQPQHF. The CDR3 DNA sequence: TGCAGCGTTGTCGCGGGATCGGGCAATCAGCCCCAGCATTTT. Full variable domain (missing parts from reference TRBV29-1 and TRBJ1-5): SAVISQKPSRDICQRGTSLTIQCQVDSQVTMMFWYRQQPGQSLTLIATANQGSEATYESGFVIDKFPISRPNLTFSTLTVSNMSPEDSSIYLCSVVAGSGNQPQHFGDGTRLSIL.

This chain links TRBV6-5 with TRBJ2-7; 7 nucleotides match TRBD2. With 0 bases clipped from V and 6 bases from J, the junction kept 5 bases outside the gene matches. CDR1 is MNHEY, CDR2 SVGAGI, per germline. The length of the CDR3 is 14 residues. The CDR3 reads CASSYSGGVIEQYF. The DNA of the CDR3 is TGTGCCAGCAGTTACTCGGGAGGGGTTATCGAGCAGTACTTC.

The rearrangement joins TRBV2 to TRBJ2-1; 9 bases agree with TRBD1. J was trimmed by 10 bases and V by 8 bases; bases with no gene match: 9. This CDR3 has 13 residues. Looked up from germline, CDR1 is SNHLY and CDR2 is FYNNEI. CDR3 amino acids: CASGRQGEREQFF. The CDR3, as DNA: TGTGCCAGCGGGAGACAGGGGGAGCGGGAGCAGTTCTTC.

This clonotype was detected many times. The chain employs TRBV7-2 and TRBJ2-7; D gene uncertain. Between the trimmed V and J ends, which lost 1 base and 5 bases, there was a span of 12 bases. Germline values: CDR1 SGHTA, CDR2 FQGNSA. The CDR3 has 14 amino acids. CDR3 sequence (DNA): TGTGCCAGCAGCTTAGTTGGAAGGGCGGACGAGCAGTACTTC. Its protein product is CASSLVGRADEQYF.

This clonotype was seen a handful of times. The rearrangement links TRBV7-2 to TRBJ2-5; 9 nucleotides align to TRBD1. Per germline, CDR1 SGHTA and CDR2 FQGNSA. The CDR3 loop spans 17 amino acids. The junction had 12 bases not matched to a gene; V was cut back by 0 bases and J by 7 bases. In nucleotides, the CDR3 is TGTGCCAGCAGCTTAGCGGGGAGGGGACAGGGCGGTTGGACCCAGTACTTC. Protein: CASSLAGRGQGGWTQYF. The full variable domain, rest sourced from reference TRBV7-2 and TRBJ2-5, is GAGVSQSPSNKVTEKGKDVELRCDPISGHTALYWYRQSLGQGLEFLIYFQGNSAPDKSGLPSDRFSAERTGGSVSTLTIQRTQQEDSAVYLCASSLAGRGQGGWTQYFGPGTRLLVL.

The V gene is TRBV7-8, the J gene TRBJ2-2; D gene ambiguous. Germline V CDR1 and CDR2: SGHVS, FQNEAQ. The V end was cut by 5 bases, the J end by 6 bases, with 7 bases between. The CDR3 totals 12 residues. The CDR3 sequence: CASSQRSGELFF. CDR3 in DNA: TGTGCCAGCAGCCAGAGGTCCGGGGAGCTGTTTTTT.

This clonotype was seen a handful of times. The J gene is TRBJ1-1, the V gene TRBV2; TRBD1 aligns across 7 bases. The V segment lost 6 bases and the J segment 0 bases; nucleotides outside the gene matches: 13. Germline V CDR1 and CDR2: SNHLY, FYNNEI. The CDR3 totals 17 residues. DNA of the CDR3: TGTGCCAGCAGGGGACTCCGGGACAGACATATGAACACTGAAGCTTTCTTT. Protein product: CASRGLRDRHMNTEAFF.

This clonotype was found a few times. The V gene is TRBV7-2, the J gene TRBJ1-6, with a possible D match to TRBD1 (6 bases). Trimming pared 2 bases from V and 10 bases from J, leaving 24 bases between. Germline CDR1 SGHTA, CDR2 FQGNSA. This CDR3 has 18 amino acids. The CDR3 sequence is CASSLPRGVGARGSPLHF. The CDR3 nucleotides are TGTGCCAGCAGCTTACCACGGGGGGTGGGGGCGAGAGGGTCACCCCTCCACTTT.

This clonotype was observed a handful of times. The chain uses TRBV7-7 and TRBJ2-5, with 7 bases identical to TRBD2. Germline values: CDR1 SSHAT, CDR2 FNYEAQ (reference sequence). V lost 3 bases, J lost 2 bases, and 6 bases stayed unmatched. This CDR3 comprises 15 residues. DNA of the CDR3: TGTGCCAGCAGCTTCCGGGGGGACGATCAAGAGACCCAGTACTTC. Translated: CASSFRGDDQETQYF.

This sequence joins TRBV3-1 and TRBJ1-1; 9 bases line up with TRBD1. This CDR3 region has 14 residues. The V and J ends lost 4 bases and 11 bases, in that order; junction bases with no gene match: 11. Germline-derived CDR1 and CDR2 are LGHDT and YNNKEL (reference sequence). CDR3 coding DNA: TGTGCCAGCAGCCGGGACAGGGCAAACAGTTGGGCTTTCTTT. Translating gives CASSRDRANSWAFF.

By sample fraction, this clonotype is medium-sized. This sequence joins TRBV7-2 and TRBJ2-1; no definite D call. CDR3 size: 16 residues. Germline V gene data show CDR1 as SGHTA and CDR2 as FQGNSA. V gave up 6 bases and J gave up 5 bases, with 20 bases separating them. The chain's CDR3 is CASSWFGDPPNNEQFF. The CDR3 DNA sequence: TGTGCCAGCAGTTGGTTTGGTGACCCCCCTAACAATGAGCAGTTCTTC. The variable domain in full, with the rest retrieved from reference TRBV7-2 and TRBJ2-1, is GAGVSQSPSNKVTEKGKDVELRCDPISGHTALYWYRQSLGQGLEFLIYFQGNSAPDKSGLPSDRFSAERTGGSVSTLTIQRTQQEDSAVYLCASSWFGDPPNNEQFFGPGTRLTVL.

The chain combines TRBV28 with TRBJ1-3; no clear D. CDR3 length equals 16 residues. Germline CDR1 and CDR2: MDHEN and SYDVKM. Trimming shortened V by 5 bases and J by 4 bases, and 18 bases separated the two germline ends. DNA of the CDR3: TGTGCCAGCAGTCTCACCCGGACCGGCGGCGGAAACACCATATATTTT. Translating gives CASSLTRTGGGNTIYF.

This clonotype occurred a few times. This sequence joins TRBV9 and TRBJ1-1; TRBD1 might be the D (5 bases). The germline V gene encodes CDR1 SGDLS and CDR2 YYNGEE. CDR3 length: 14 residues. V lost 0 bases, J lost 4 bases, and 10 bases lay in between. The CDR3 protein is CASSVGRGATEAFF. CDR3 nucleotides: TGTGCCAGCAGCGTAGGTAGGGGAGCCACTGAAGCTTTCTTT.

This clonotype turned up a few times. The chain combines TRBV6-2 or TRBV6-3 with TRBJ2-3; 7 bases are shared with TRBD1. The germline V gene encodes CDR1 MNHEY and CDR2 SVGEGT. This CDR3 has 11 amino acids. The V gene end was trimmed by 5 bases and the J gene end by 9 bases; junction bases not matched to a gene: 2. The CDR3 is CASSAGGTQYF. The CDR3 DNA is TGTGCCAGCAGTGCAGGGGGAACGCAGTATTTT.

The V call is TRBV25-1, the J call TRBJ2-7; D call uncertain. The V end lost 6 bases, the J end lost 5 bases, and 17 bases lay between the germline ends. Per germline, CDR1 MGHDK and CDR2 SYGVNS. This CDR3 has 14 residues. In DNA, the CDR3 is TGTGCCAGCAGAAGTTCGTCCGGCCGGGACGAGCAGTACTTC. This gives the protein CASRSSSGRDEQYF.

CDR3 loop: CASSWDFYEQYF. CDR3 nucleotide sequence: TGTGCCAGCAGTTGGGATTTCTACGAGCAGTACTTC. The chain uses TRBV12-3 or TRBV12-4 and TRBJ2-7; D is ambiguous. The CDR3 runs 12 residues. With 4 bases removed from V and 3 bases from J, the gap between germline ends came to 7 bases.

Only a few counts were recorded for this clonotype. The genes are TRBV7-9 and TRBJ2-7; D is perhaps TRBD2 (5 bases). CDR3 length: 16 residues. Germline V CDR1 and CDR2: SEHNR, FQNEAQ (reference sequence). With 5 bases removed from V and 2 bases from J, the gap between germline ends came to 19 bases. The CDR3 loop is CASSDIVTISPYEQYF. CDR3 coding DNA: TGTGCCAGCAGCGATATAGTGACTATTAGTCCCTACGAGCAGTACTTC.

The genes are TRBV6-6 and TRBJ1-1, with D perhaps TRBD1 (5 bases). Trimming removed 5 bases at V and 1 base at J, with 14 bases between. The CDR3 runs 15 residues. Germline assignment: CDR1 MNHNY and CDR2 SVGAGI (reference sequence). As DNA, the CDR3 is TGTGCCAGCAGTGTCAGGGCCCGGGAGAACACTGAAGCTTTCTTT. Translated, it gives CASSVRARENTEAFF.

In its sample, this clonotype was seen a few times. The chain combines TRBV18 with TRBJ2-7; TRBD1 matches 9 bases. CDR1 and CDR2 (germline): KGHSH, LQKENI. The CDR3 extends over 15 amino acids. Trimming cost V 4 bases and J 4 bases; bases outside gene matches: 8. This CDR3 is CASSQTGTGFYEQYF. DNA of the CDR3: TGTGCCAGCTCACAAACCGGGACAGGGTTTTACGAGCAGTACTTC.

The rearrangement links TRBV29-1 to TRBJ1-2; D may be TRBD1 (6 bases). CDR3 length equals 18 residues. Germline assignment: CDR1 SQVTM and CDR2 ANQGSEA. The V end lost 1 base, the J end lost 0 bases, and 21 bases lay between the germline ends. CDR3 DNA sequence: TGCAGCGTTGAAGCGGGGCCCATACCGGGACAAACTAACTATGGCTACACCTTC. This codes for CSVEAGPIPGQTNYGYTF.

The chain employs TRBV7-8 and TRBJ1-4, with D possibly TRBD1 on 6 matching bases. The ends were cut back, 5 bases at V and 7 bases at J, with 14 bases in the middle. Germline V gives CDR1 SGHVS, CDR2 FQNEAQ. The CDR3 totals 14 residues. CDR3 protein: CASSTRQDFEKLFF. The CDR3 DNA sequence: TGTGCCAGCAGCACCCGACAGGACTTTGAAAAACTGTTTTTT.

V and J are TRBV29-1 and TRBJ1-2; TRBD1 is a possible D gene (5 bases). CDR3 size: 15 residues. From germline, CDR1 is SQVTM and CDR2 ANQGSEA. Deletions cut 2 bases from V and 7 bases from J, with 20 bases between. The CDR3 loop is CSVESFPGEIVGYTF. CDR3 in DNA: TGCAGCGTTGAAAGCTTTCCGGGGGAGATAGTTGGCTACACCTTC.